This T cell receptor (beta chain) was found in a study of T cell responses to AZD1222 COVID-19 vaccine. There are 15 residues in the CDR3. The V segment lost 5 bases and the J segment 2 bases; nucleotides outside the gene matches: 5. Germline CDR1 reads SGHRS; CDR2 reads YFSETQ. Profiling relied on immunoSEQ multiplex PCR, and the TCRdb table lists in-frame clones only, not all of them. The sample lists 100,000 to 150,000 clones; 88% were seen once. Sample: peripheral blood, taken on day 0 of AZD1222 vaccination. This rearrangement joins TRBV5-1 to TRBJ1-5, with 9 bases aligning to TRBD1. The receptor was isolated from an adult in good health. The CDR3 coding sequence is TGCGCCAGCAGACCTACAGGGGGCGGCAATCAGCCCCAGCATTTT. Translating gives CASRPTGGGNQPQHF. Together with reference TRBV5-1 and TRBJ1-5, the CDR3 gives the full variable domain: KAGVTQTPRYLIKTRGQQVTLSCSPISGHRSVSWYQQTPGQGLQFLFEYFSETQRNKGNFPGRFSGRQFSNSRSEMNVSTLELGDSALYLCASRPTGGGNQPQHFGDGTRLSIL.